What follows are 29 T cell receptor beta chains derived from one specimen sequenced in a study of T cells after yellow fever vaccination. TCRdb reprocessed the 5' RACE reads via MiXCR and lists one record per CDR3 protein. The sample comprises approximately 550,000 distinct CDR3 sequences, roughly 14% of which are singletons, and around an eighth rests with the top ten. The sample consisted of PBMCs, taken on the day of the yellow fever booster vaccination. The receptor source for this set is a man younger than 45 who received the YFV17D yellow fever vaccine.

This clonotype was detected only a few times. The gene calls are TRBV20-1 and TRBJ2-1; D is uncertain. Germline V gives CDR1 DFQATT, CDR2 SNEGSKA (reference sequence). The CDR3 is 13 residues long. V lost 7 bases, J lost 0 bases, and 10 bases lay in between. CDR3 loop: CSVPFSSYNEQFF. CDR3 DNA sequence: TGCAGTGTCCCTTTTAGCTCCTACAATGAGCAGTTCTTC.

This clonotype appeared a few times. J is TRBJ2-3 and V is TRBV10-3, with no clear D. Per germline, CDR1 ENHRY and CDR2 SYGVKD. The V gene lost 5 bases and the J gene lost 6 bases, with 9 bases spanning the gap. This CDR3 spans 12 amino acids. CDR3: CAISPPGDTQYF. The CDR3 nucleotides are TGTGCCATCAGTCCTCCGGGTGATACGCAGTATTTT.

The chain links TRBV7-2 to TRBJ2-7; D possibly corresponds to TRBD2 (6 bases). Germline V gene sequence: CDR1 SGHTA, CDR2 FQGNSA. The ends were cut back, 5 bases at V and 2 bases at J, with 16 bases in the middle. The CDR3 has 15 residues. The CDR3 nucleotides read TGTGCCAGCAGCCCCGGCGCGGGATCCGCCTACGAGCAGTACTTC. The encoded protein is CASSPGAGSAYEQYF.

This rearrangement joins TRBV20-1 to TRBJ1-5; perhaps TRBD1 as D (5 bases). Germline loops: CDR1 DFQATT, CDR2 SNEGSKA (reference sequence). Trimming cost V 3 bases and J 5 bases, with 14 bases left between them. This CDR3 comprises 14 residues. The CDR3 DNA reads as TGCAGTGCTAGGTACGGGGGTCCTCATCAGCCCCAGCATTTT. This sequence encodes CSARYGGPHQPQHF.

CDR3 coding DNA: TGTGCCAGCAGCTTTCGAGCGGGACTAGCGGGAGGAAATTACGAGCAGTACTTC. This translates into CASSFRAGLAGGNYEQYF. The gene calls are TRBV11-2 and TRBJ2-7, with 15 bases identical to TRBD2. The CDR3 sequence is 18 residues long. Germline V lookup: CDR1 SGHAT, CDR2 FQNNGV. J lost 4 bases, V lost 3 bases, and 10 bases had no gene match.

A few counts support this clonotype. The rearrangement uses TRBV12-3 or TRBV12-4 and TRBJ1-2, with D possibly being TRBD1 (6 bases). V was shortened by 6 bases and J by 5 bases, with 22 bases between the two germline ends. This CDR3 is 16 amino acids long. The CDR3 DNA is TGTGCCAGCAGCCAAAGGGGGTCCCCCAGATTGTATGGCTACACCTTC. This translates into CASSQRGSPRLYGYTF.

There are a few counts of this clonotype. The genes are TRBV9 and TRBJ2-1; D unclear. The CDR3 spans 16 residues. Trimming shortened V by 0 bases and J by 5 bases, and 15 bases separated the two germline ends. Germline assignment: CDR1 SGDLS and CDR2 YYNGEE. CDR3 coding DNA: TGTGCCAGCAGCGTAGACTGGAGATATAGGGACAATGAGCAGTTCTTC. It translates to CASSVDWRYRDNEQFF.

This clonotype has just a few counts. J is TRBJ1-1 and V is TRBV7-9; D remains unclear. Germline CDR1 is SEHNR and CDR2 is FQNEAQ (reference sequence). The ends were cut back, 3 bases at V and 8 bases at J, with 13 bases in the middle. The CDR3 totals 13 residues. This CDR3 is CASSFGQYLEAFF. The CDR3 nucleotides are TGTGCCAGCAGCTTCGGGCAGTACTTAGAAGCTTTCTTT.

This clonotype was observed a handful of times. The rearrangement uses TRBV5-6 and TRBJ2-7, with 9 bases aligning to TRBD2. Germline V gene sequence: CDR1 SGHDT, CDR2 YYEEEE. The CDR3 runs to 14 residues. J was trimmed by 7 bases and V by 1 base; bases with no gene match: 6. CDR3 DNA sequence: TGTGCCAGCAGCTTGTTGACTGGACTAGCGGAGCAGTACTTC. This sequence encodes CASSLLTGLAEQYF. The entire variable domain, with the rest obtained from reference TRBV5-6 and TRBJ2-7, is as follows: DAGVTQSPTHLIKTRGQQVTLRCSPKSGHDTVSWYQQALGQGPQFIFQYYEEEERQRGNFPDRFSGHQFPNYSSELNVNALLLGDSALYLCASSLLTGLAEQYFGPGTRLTVT.

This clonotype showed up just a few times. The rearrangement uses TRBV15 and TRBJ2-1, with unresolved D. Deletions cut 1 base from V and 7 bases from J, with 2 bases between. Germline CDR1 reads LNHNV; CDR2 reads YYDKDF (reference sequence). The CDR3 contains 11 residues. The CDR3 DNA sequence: TGTGCCACCAGCAGAGCTAATGAGCAGTTCTTC. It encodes CATSRANEQFF.

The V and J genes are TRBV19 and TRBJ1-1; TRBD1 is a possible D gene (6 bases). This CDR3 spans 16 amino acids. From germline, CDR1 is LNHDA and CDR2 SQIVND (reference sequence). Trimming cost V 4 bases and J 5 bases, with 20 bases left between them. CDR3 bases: TGTGCCAGTAGTACACCGCTCTCAGGGGTCGGGACTGAAGCTTTCTTT. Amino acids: CASSTPLSGVGTEAFF.

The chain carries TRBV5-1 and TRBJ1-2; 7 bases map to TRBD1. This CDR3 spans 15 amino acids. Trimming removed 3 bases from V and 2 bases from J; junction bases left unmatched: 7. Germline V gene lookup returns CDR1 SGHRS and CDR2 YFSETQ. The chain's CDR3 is CASSYRDRENYGYTF. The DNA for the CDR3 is TGCGCCAGCAGCTACCGGGACAGAGAAAACTATGGCTACACCTTC.

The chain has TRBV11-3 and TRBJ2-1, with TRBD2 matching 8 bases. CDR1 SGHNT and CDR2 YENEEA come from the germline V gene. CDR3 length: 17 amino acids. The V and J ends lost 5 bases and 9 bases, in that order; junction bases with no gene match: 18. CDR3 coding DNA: TGTGCCAGCAGCACCCGAGTCTTAAGCGGGAGTAGGGTTGAGCAGTTCTTC. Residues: CASSTRVLSGSRVEQFF.

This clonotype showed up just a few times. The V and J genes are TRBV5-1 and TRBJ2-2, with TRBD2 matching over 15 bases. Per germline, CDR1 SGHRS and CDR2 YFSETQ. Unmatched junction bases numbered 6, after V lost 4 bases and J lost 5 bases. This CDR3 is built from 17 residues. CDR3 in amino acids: CASSTGLAGGYTGELFF. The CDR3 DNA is TGCGCCAGCAGCACCGGACTAGCGGGAGGGTATACCGGGGAGCTGTTTTTT.

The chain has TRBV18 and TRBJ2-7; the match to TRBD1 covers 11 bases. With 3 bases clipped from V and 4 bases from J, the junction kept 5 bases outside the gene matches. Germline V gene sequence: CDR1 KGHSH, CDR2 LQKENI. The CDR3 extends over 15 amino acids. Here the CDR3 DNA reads TGTGCCAGCTCACCCGGACAGGGGGCAGGATACGAGCAGTACTTC. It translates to CASSPGQGAGYEQYF.

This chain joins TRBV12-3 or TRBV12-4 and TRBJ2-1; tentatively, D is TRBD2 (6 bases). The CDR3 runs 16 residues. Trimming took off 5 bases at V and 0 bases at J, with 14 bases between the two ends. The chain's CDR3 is CASSARLGGSYNEQFF. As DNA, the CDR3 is TGTGCCAGCAGTGCCCGCCTGGGAGGCTCCTACAATGAGCAGTTCTTC.

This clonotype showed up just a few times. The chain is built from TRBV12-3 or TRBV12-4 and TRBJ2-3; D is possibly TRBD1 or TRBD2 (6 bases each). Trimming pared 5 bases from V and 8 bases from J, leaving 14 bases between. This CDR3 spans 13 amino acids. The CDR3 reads CASSLTEGGTQYF. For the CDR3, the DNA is TGTGCCAGCAGTCTTACGGAGGGGGGTACGCAGTATTTT.

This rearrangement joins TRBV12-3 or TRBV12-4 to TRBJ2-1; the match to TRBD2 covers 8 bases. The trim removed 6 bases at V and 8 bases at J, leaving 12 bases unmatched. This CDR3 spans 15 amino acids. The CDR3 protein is CASRSTGLVGDEQFF. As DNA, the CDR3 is TGTGCCAGCAGATCGACGGGACTAGTTGGGGATGAGCAGTTCTTC.

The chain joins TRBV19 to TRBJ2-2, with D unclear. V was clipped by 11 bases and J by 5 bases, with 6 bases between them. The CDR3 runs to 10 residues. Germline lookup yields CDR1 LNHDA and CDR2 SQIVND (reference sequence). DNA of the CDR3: TGTGCCGCTGGGACCGGGGAGCTGTTTTTT. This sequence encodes CAAGTGELFF.

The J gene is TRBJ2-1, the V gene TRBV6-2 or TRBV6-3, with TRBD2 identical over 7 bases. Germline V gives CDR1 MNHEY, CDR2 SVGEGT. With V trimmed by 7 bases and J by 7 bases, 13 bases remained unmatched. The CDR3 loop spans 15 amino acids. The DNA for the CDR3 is TGTGCCAGCAAGAGGGTGGGACTAAGGGAAAATGAGCAGTTCTTC. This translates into CASKRVGLRENEQFF.

The CDR3 loop is CASSIGGAANEQYF. The CDR3 nucleotides read TGCGCCAGCAGCATAGGGGGCGCGGCCAACGAGCAGTACTTC. This rearrangement joins TRBV5-1 to TRBJ2-7, with TRBD1 matching over 7 bases. In germline, CDR1 is SGHRS, CDR2 YFSETQ. V lost 4 bases, J lost 5 bases, and 9 bases stayed unmatched. The CDR3 covers 14 residues.

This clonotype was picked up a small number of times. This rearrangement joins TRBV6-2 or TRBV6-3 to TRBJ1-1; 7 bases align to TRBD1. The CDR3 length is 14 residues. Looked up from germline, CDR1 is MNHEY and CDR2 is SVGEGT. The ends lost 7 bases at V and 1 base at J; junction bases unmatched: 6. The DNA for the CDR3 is TGTGCCAGCACCCAAGACAGGGCGAACACTGAAGCTTTCTTT. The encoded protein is CASTQDRANTEAFF.

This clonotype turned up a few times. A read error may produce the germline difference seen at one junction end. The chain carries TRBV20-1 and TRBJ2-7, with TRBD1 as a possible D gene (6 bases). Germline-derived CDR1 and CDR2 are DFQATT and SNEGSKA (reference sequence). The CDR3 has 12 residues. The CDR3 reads CSARTGTYGQYF. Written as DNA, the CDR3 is TGCAGTGCTAGAACCGGGACATACGGGCAGTACTTC.

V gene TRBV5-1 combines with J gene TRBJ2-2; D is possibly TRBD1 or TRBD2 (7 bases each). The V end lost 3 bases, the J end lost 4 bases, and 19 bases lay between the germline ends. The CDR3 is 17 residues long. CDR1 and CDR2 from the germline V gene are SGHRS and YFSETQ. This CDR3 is CASSWGGTAFLTGELFF. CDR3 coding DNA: TGCGCCAGCAGCTGGGGGGGGACAGCCTTCCTCACCGGGGAGCTGTTTTTT.

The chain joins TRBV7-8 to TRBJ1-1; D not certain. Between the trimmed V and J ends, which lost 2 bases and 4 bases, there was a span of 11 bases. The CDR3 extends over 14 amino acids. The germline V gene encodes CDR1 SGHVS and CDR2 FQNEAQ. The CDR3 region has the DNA TGTGCCAGCAGCTTAAGTGGGTCAAGCACTGAAGCTTTCTTT. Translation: CASSLSGSSTEAFF.

The CDR3, as DNA: TGCGCCAGCAGCTGGACAGCCCCAGGGGATTATAATTCACCCCTCCACTTT. Residues: CASSWTAPGDYNSPLHF. The rearrangement links TRBV5-1 to TRBJ1-6, with D maybe TRBD1 (6 bases). The CDR3 consists of 17 residues. V dropped 3 bases and J dropped 4 bases, with 17 bases sitting between them. Germline lookup yields CDR1 SGHRS and CDR2 YFSETQ.

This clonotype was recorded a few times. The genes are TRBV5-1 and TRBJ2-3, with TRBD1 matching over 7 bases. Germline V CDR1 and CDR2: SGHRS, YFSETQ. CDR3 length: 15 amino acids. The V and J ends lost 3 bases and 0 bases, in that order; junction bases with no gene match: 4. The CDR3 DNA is TGCGCCAGCAGCTGGGGACAGACTAGCACAGATACGCAGTATTTT. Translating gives CASSWGQTSTDTQYF.

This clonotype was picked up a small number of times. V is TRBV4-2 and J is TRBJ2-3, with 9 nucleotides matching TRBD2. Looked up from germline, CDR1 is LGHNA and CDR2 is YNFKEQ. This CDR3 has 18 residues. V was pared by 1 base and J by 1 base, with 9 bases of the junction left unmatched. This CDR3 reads CASSQGGHSGRGTDTQYF. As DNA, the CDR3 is TGTGCCAGCAGCCAAGGAGGGCATAGCGGGAGAGGCACAGATACGCAGTATTTT.

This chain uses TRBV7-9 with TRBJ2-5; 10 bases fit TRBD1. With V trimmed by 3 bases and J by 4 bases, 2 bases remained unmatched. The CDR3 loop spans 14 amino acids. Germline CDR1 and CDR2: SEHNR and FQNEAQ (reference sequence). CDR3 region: CASSFWTGGETQYF. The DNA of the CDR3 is TGTGCCAGCAGCTTCTGGACAGGGGGAGAGACCCAGTACTTC.